These 26 T cell receptor beta chains originate from one sample sequenced in a study of CD8 T cells in Susac syndrome (dated by TCRdb to between 2018 and 2021). The protocol used for the library was the immunoSEQ multiplex PCR assay. RNA was extracted using the RNeasy kit, and about 0.45 to 1 ug of the RNA was reverse transcribed with random hexamers. TCRdb reworked the public reads: Q25 trimming with fastp, MiXCR clone assembly, productive beta chains retained. Rows matching on CDR3 protein sequence are summarized as one entry with the most common DNA and genes. This sample gives fewer than 150,000 distinct CDR3 sequences in total; approximately 90% of them show up just once. Around 0.25% of the sample is in the top ten clones. Sequencing input: CD8+ T cells from PBMCs. These receptors originate from a human donor with multiple sclerosis.

J is TRBJ2-5 and V is TRBV4-1, with D perhaps matching TRBD2 (5 bases). The CDR3 extends over 17 amino acids. CDR1 is MGHRA, CDR2 YSYEKL, per germline. The V and J ends lost 0 bases and 5 bases respectively, with 19 bases between them. CDR3 protein: CASSQEGAPRLGETQYF. The CDR3 DNA is TGCGCCAGCAGCCAAGAGGGAGCCCCTAGATTAGGCGAGACCCAGTACTTC.

This clonotype appeared once. This rearrangement joins TRBV2 to TRBJ2-5; 11 bases are shared with TRBD2. This CDR3 region has 14 residues. With 4 bases clipped from V and 2 bases from J, the junction kept 0 bases outside the gene matches. Germline CDR1 and CDR2: SNHLY and FYNNEI. CDR3 nucleotide sequence: TGTGCCAGCAGTGGACTAGCGGGACAAGAGACCCAGTACTTC. Encoded protein: CASSGLAGQETQYF.

The CDR3 region is CASSLRLTPFQEQYF. CDR3 DNA: TGTGCCAGCAGCTTACGTCTGACTCCTTTTCAGGAGCAGTACTTC. This chain links TRBV13 with TRBJ2-7; D gene ambiguous. The CDR3 length is 15 residues. V was shortened by 2 bases and J by 7 bases, with 18 bases between the two germline ends. Germline V CDR1 and CDR2: PRHDT, FYEKMQ (reference sequence).

The V and J genes are TRBV27 and TRBJ2-2; a weak D match, TRBD1 (5 bases). Germline loops: CDR1 MNHEY, CDR2 SMNVEV (reference sequence). The CDR3 is made up of 12 amino acids. V was shortened by 8 bases and J by 7 bases, with 11 bases between the two germline ends. The CDR3 DNA is TGTGCCAGCGCTCAGGGCGGCGGGGAGCTGTTTTTT. It codes for CASAQGGGELFF.

The chain joins TRBV6-5 to TRBJ1-2, with D uncertain. The CDR3 sequence is 13 residues long. The V gene lost 6 bases and the J gene lost 2 bases, with 10 bases spanning the gap. Germline CDR1 reads MNHEY; CDR2 reads SVGAGI. CDR3 bases: TGTGCCAGCAGCCCTAACAGAAACTATGGCTACACCTTC. This translates into CASSPNRNYGYTF.

The V call is TRBV11-3, the J call TRBJ2-7, with 7 bases matching TRBD1. This CDR3 is 13 amino acids long. V shed 4 bases, J shed 3 bases, and the junction held 3 bases outside the gene matches. The germline gives CDR1 SGHNT, CDR2 YENEEA. CDR3 residues: CASSSGTDYEQYF. As DNA, the CDR3 is TGTGCCAGCAGCTCCGGGACAGACTACGAGCAGTACTTC.

The chain employs TRBV12-3 or TRBV12-4 and TRBJ2-1; D may be TRBD2 (6 bases). V lost 7 bases and J 1 base, leaving 11 bases between the germline ends. CDR3 length: 14 residues. The CDR3 DNA follows: TGTGCCAGCAAATGGGAGGCATCCTACAATGAGCAGTTCTTC. Protein sequence: CASKWEASYNEQFF.

This clonotype was seen just once. The J gene is TRBJ1-1, the V gene TRBV15; D is unclear. V was clipped by 0 bases and J by 6 bases, with 11 bases between them. The CDR3 is made up of 14 amino acids. CDR1 and CDR2 (germline): LNHNV, YYDKDF (reference sequence). The CDR3 DNA reads TGTGCCACCAGCAGAGATATGAGCGGGTCTGAAGCTTTCTTT. Translating gives CATSRDMSGSEAFF.

This sequence joins TRBV7-6 and TRBJ1-1, with TRBD1 identical over 9 bases. This CDR3 comprises 16 residues. Per the germline V gene, CDR1 is SGHVS and CDR2 is FNYEAQ. After removal of 1 base from V and 1 base from J, the junction contained 4 bases not matched to a gene. This CDR3 is CASSLERQGGNTEAFF. The CDR3 coding sequence is TGTGCCAGCAGCTTAGAAAGACAGGGGGGGAACACTGAAGCTTTCTTT.

This clonotype is a singleton in its sample. The chain couples TRBV19 to TRBJ2-7; D is ambiguous. Germline values: CDR1 LNHDA, CDR2 SQIVND (reference sequence). The CDR3 is 15 amino acids. The V gene lost 3 bases and the J gene lost 2 bases, with 14 bases spanning the gap. The CDR3 sequence is CASSIAPGRPYEQYF. The CDR3 DNA sequence: TGTGCCAGTAGTATCGCTCCGGGTCGCCCCTACGAGCAGTACTTC.

CDR3 residues: CASSRATDEQFF. CDR3 bases: TGTGCCAGCAGCCGAGCAACAGACGAGCAGTTCTTC. J is TRBJ2-1 and V is TRBV3-1; no definite D call. The CDR3 extends over 12 amino acids. The germline V gene encodes CDR1 LGHDT and CDR2 YNNKEL (reference sequence). V was pared by 4 bases and J by 10 bases, with 11 bases between.

The V gene is TRBV9, the J gene TRBJ2-7; 11 bases map to TRBD1. V shed 3 bases and J 7 bases; nucleotides not matched to a gene: 9. This CDR3 region has 15 residues. CDR1 SGDLS and CDR2 YYNGEE come from the germline V gene. The CDR3: CASSGERGQGGEQYF. The CDR3 coding sequence is TGTGCCAGCAGCGGTGAAAGGGGACAGGGGGGAGAGCAGTACTTC.

The V and J genes are TRBV19 and TRBJ1-5, with a possible D match to TRBD1 (5 bases). V shed 4 bases and J shed 1 base, with 11 bases lying between them. This CDR3 has 15 residues. Germline-derived CDR1 and CDR2 are LNHDA and SQIVND (reference sequence). The CDR3 nucleotides are TGTGCCAGTAGTAAGATTCCAGGGAGCAATCAGCCCCAGCATTTT. Translating gives CASSKIPGSNQPQHF.

The chain couples TRBV7-8 to TRBJ2-1; TRBD2 agrees at 10 bases. CDR1 SGHVS and CDR2 FQNEAQ come from the germline V gene. This CDR3 is built from 15 residues. The V and J ends lost 3 bases and 2 bases, in that order; junction bases with no gene match: 1. As DNA, the CDR3 is TGTGCCAGCAGCTTTGGACTAGCGGCCTACAATGAGCAGTTCTTC. Its protein is CASSFGLAAYNEQFF. The whole variable domain, remainder taken from reference TRBV7-8 and TRBJ2-1, is GAGVSQSPRYKVAKRGQDVALRCDPISGHVSLFWYQQALGQGPEFLTYFQNEAQLDKSGLPSDRFFAERPEGSVSTLKIQRTQQEDSAVYLCASSFGLAAYNEQFFGPGTRLTVL.

The CDR3 nucleotides read TGTGCCAGCAGTGGACTCGTAACTGCCACCGGGGAGCTGTTTTTT. This codes for CASSGLVTATGELFF. J is TRBJ2-2 and V is TRBV6-6; weak D call: TRBD2 (5 bases). The CDR3 has 15 residues. Deletions cut 5 bases from V and 4 bases from J, with 14 bases between. CDR1 and CDR2 (germline): MNHNY, SVGAGI (reference sequence).

The rearrangement joins TRBV5-6 to TRBJ1-5; tentatively, D is TRBD1 (6 bases). Trimming shortened V by 3 bases and J by 4 bases, and 17 bases separated the two germline ends. The length of the CDR3 is 16 residues. The V gene's germline CDR1 is SGHDT and CDR2 YYEEEE. The CDR3 sequence: CASSSEGEGGNQPQHF. The CDR3 DNA reads as TGTGCCAGCAGCTCAGAAGGGGAGGGGGGGAATCAGCCCCAGCATTTT. The whole variable domain, remainder taken from reference TRBV5-6 and TRBJ1-5, is DAGVTQSPTHLIKTRGQQVTLRCSPKSGHDTVSWYQQALGQGPQFIFQYYEEEERQRGNFPDRFSGHQFPNYSSELNVNALLLGDSALYLCASSSEGEGGNQPQHFGDGTRLSIL.

The V and J genes are TRBV6-4 and TRBJ2-2; D remains unclear. The CDR3 sequence is 15 residues long. Trimming left V 0 bases short and J 17 bases short, with 22 bases between. In germline, CDR1 is MRHNA, CDR2 SNTAGT. As DNA, the CDR3 is TGTGCCAGCAGTGACTCCTTTGGGCAGCGATGGGGTTGTTTTTTT. As protein: CASSDSFGQRWGCFF.

The chain has TRBV11-2 and TRBJ2-4; 8 bases agree with TRBD2. Germline V gene sequence: CDR1 SGHAT, CDR2 FQNNGV. CDR3 length: 14 residues. Trimming cost V 7 bases and J 6 bases; bases outside gene matches: 8. CDR3 DNA sequence: TGTGCCAGCACCCTCTTCGGGGGGGCAAACATTCAGTACTTC. It translates to CASTLFGGANIQYF.

This clonotype was seen only a few times. This chain joins TRBV3-1 and TRBJ2-7; 11 bases match TRBD2. The germline V gene encodes CDR1 LGHDT and CDR2 YNNKEL (reference sequence). The ends lost 0 bases at V and 5 bases at J; junction bases unmatched: 6. The CDR3 consists of 16 residues. CDR3 amino acids: CASSQEVLAGGDEQYF. Here the CDR3 DNA reads TGTGCCAGCAGCCAAGAGGTTCTAGCGGGAGGAGACGAGCAGTACTTC.

The chain links TRBV11-2 to TRBJ2-3, with unresolved D. Looked up from germline, CDR1 is SGHAT and CDR2 is FQNNGV. V dropped 1 base and J dropped 5 bases, with 13 bases sitting between them. This CDR3 spans 15 amino acids. The CDR3, as DNA: TGTGCCAGCAGCTTAGTAGTGTTTGGCCAAGATACGCAGTATTTT. It translates to CASSLVVFGQDTQYF.

This chain uses TRBV29-1 with TRBJ1-2; 8 bases line up with TRBD1. Germline trimming cut 4 bases from V and 6 bases from J; bases unmatched to any gene: 7. Germline loops: CDR1 SQVTM, CDR2 ANQGSEA. CDR3 length: 13 residues. CDR3: CSVVSQGENGYTF. CDR3 DNA sequence: TGCAGCGTTGTTTCACAGGGGGAGAATGGCTACACCTTC. The variable domain in full, with the rest retrieved from reference TRBV29-1 and TRBJ1-2, is SAVISQKPSRDICQRGTSLTIQCQVDSQVTMMFWYRQQPGQSLTLIATANQGSEATYESGFVIDKFPISRPNLTFSTLTVSNMSPEDSSIYLCSVVSQGENGYTFGSGTRLTVV.

The rearrangement links TRBV4-1 to TRBJ1-2, with no clear D. The V gene's germline CDR1 is MGHRA and CDR2 YSYEKL. The CDR3 length is 12 residues. V was shortened by 3 bases and J by 9 bases, with 11 bases between the two germline ends. The CDR3 loop reads CASSHLERSYTF. The CDR3 bases are TGCGCCAGCAGCCACCTCGAAAGGAGCTACACCTTC.

This chain uses TRBV7-2 with TRBJ2-3; D is perhaps TRBD1 (6 bases). V was shortened by 1 base and J by 4 bases, with 15 bases between the two germline ends. The CDR3 is 16 residues long. Germline-derived CDR1 and CDR2 are SGHTA and FQGNSA. The CDR3 sequence is CASSLGARGIPDTQYF. The CDR3 region has the DNA TGTGCCAGCAGCTTAGGTGCCAGGGGCATCCCAGATACGCAGTATTTT.

The chain has TRBV3-1 and TRBJ2-5, with D tentatively TRBD1 (5 bases). Trimming left V 6 bases short and J 2 bases short, with 13 bases between. Germline-derived CDR1 and CDR2 are LGHDT and YNNKEL (reference sequence). The length of the CDR3 is 14 residues. The CDR3 protein is CASSYKTAQETQYF. The CDR3 DNA sequence: TGTGCCAGCAGTTATAAGACAGCTCAAGAGACCCAGTACTTC.

The chain is built from TRBV27 and TRBJ1-1; D is undetermined. The V end lost 2 bases, the J end lost 1 base, and 5 bases lay between the germline ends. CDR3 length: 13 residues. Germline assignment: CDR1 MNHEY and CDR2 SMNVEV (reference sequence). The CDR3 region has the DNA TGTGCCAGCAGTTTAAGGCGGAACACTGAAGCTTTCTTT. Its protein is CASSLRRNTEAFF.

The rearrangement joins TRBV6-1 to TRBJ2-7; the D is unclear. Trimming removed 6 bases at V and 2 bases at J, with 5 bases between. Germline CDR1 and CDR2: MNHNS and SASEGT. The CDR3 is made up of 11 amino acids. In DNA form, the CDR3 reads TGTGCCAGCAGCCGGACCTACGAGCAGTACTTC. It is translated as CASSRTYEQYF.